This T cell receptor beta chain is drawn from a study of blood T cell repertoires in COVID-19. Study information: Donors in the United States, Italy and Spain gave samples during acute or convalescent COVID-19. Nucleic acid was either cDNA or gDNA, and it came from T cells, B-cell-depleted T cells, or PBMCs.

This clone was recorded once. Germline V gives CDR1 MNHEY, CDR2 SMNVEV (reference sequence). Trimming shortened V by 2 bases and J by 7 bases, and 6 bases separated the two germline ends. The CDR3 runs to 12 residues. Original methodology: For nucleated cells, counts were estimated from reference gene primer amplification. Assay: immunoSEQ multiplex PCR; the TCRdb copy retains only in-frame clones and omits some. From that table come the V and J calls and clone size; the DNA was used to work out D and trimming. The sample lists around 43,000 clones, more than 65% occurring once. This TCR was recovered from a human donor in a cohort sampled during active COVID-19. J is TRBJ2-1 and V is TRBV27; TRBD2 is a possible D gene (5 bases). The sample comprised peripheral blood. The CDR3 DNA sequence: TGTGCCAGCAGTTTACGGGGAAATGAGCAGTTCTTC. The encoded protein is CASSLRGNEQFF.